This T cell receptor (beta chain) was retrieved from a study of cytotoxic CD8 clonotypes in ibrutinib-treated CLL. Germline lookup yields CDR1 SEHNR and CDR2 FQNEAQ (reference sequence). Germline trimming cut 1 base from V and 0 bases from J; bases unmatched to any gene: 3. The length of the CDR3 is 16 residues. Produced via immunoSEQ multiplex PCR; TCRdb's table is partial and in-frame only. The profile covers around 130,000 clones, with approximately 80% appearing a single time and roughly 3.5% taken by the ten largest. This sequence was found in a human donor with chronic lymphocytic leukemia. The sample consisted of PBMCs, taken after 24 months of ibrutinib treatment. The V and J genes are TRBV7-9 and TRBJ2-1, with 7 bases matching TRBD1. The CDR3 sequence is CASSLGGTASYNEQFF. CDR3 DNA: TGTGCCAGCAGCTTAGGGGGGACAGCCTCCTACAATGAGCAGTTCTTC.